This T cell receptor beta chain was identified in a study of T-cell reconstitution after alpha-beta-depleted transplantation in children (dated by TCRdb to 2015 to 2016). About the full investigation: Using TCR repertoire profiling, the study quantitatively followed how T-cell immune reconstitution unfolded in children after TCRalphabeta/CD19-depleted allogeneic hematopoietic cell transplantation.

V drops 1 base and J drops 1 base, leaving 7 bases in between. Counted from cysteine to phenylalanine, this CDR3 has 14 amino acids. The retained sequence is limited to the CDR3, 42 bases, with the frame set at the first base. According to the germline V gene, CDR1 reads LGHNA and CDR2 reads YNFKEQ. Receptor amplification or capture employed PCR. The instrument given in TCRdb is Illumina HiSeq 2500. TCR library preparation used molecular barcoding, with unique molecular identifiers applied to normalize quantification of the TCRbeta repertoire. The public reads were run again by TCRdb, first through fastp at Q25 and then through MiXCR, and only productive beta chains were kept. Here each entry gathers all rows of one CDR3 protein and keeps the most common genes and DNA. The sample table records 250,000 to 350,000 distinct CDR3 sequences; approximately 9.6% of these occur just once. Of the sample, around 9.1% is held by the ten largest clones.

This clonotype has only a few counts. What antigen it recognizes has not been identified. No base quality values were provided; no much bigger clone lies one nucleotide off. This specimen consisted of PBMCs from the stem cell graft donor, obtained from the stem cell graft. Recombination connected TRBV4-2 to TRBJ2-5, with no reliable assignment of the D segment. This sequence was found in a human donor who donated a stem cell graft to a child with SCID. The CDR3 in this case is CASSQVGPQETQYF. The DNA is as follows: TGTGCCAGCAGCCAAGTGGGCCCCCAAGAGACCCAGTACTTC.